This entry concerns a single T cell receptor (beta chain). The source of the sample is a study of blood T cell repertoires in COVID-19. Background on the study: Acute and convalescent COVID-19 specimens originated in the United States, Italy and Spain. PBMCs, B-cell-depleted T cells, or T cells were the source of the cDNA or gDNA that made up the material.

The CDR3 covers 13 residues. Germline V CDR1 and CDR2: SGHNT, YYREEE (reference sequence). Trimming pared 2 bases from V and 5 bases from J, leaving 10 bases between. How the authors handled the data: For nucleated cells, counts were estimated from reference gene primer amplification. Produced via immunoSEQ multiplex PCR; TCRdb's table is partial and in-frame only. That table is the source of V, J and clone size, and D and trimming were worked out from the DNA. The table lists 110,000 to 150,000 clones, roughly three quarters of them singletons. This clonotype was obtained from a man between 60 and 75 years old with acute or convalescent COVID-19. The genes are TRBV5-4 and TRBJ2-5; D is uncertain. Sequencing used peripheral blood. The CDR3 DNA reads TGTGCCAGCAGCTTCTTGGTCGGGGAGACCCAGTACTTC. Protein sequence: CASSFLVGETQYF.